This TCR beta chain appears in the sequencing data of a study of cytomegalovirus exposure and HLA in healthy donors. Across the study: Out of 398 genotyped donors, less than 85% belonged to the Caucasian-associated ancestry cluster.

This clone was detected a few times. Its antigen is as yet unknown. Primers included in the PCR were 60 Vbeta and 13 Jbeta primers. Profiling relied on immunoSEQ multiplex PCR, and the TCRdb table lists in-frame clones only, not all of them. The sample consists of 150,000 to 200,000 clones, 80% to 90% of them appearing once. General study points: The authors later found HLA-associated TCR beta chains more clonally expanded than equally common others.

The CDR3 spans 14 residues. V was clipped by 6 bases and J by 2 bases, with 13 bases between them. Germline V lookup: CDR1 MGHRA, CDR2 YSYEKL. J is TRBJ1-1 and V is TRBV4-1, with D possibly matching TRBD1 (6 bases). Input material: PBMCs. This TCR derives from a man between 18 and 35 years old in good health and CMV-seropositive. The CDR3 DNA is TGCGCCAGCAGACCTCCGGGACAAAACACTGAAGCTTTCTTT. It specifies CASRPPGQNTEAFF.